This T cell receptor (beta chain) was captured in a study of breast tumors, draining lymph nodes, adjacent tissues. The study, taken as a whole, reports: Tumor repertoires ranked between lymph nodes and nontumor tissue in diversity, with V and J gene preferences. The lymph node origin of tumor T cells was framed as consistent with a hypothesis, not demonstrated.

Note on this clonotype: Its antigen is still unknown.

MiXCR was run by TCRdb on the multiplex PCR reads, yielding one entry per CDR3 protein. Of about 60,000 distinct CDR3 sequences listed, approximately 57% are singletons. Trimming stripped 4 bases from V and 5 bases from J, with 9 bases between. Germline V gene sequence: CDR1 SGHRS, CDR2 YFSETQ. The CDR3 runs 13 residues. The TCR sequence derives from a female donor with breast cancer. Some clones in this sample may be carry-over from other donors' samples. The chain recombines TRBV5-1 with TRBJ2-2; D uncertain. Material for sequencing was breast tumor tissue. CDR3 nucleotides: TGCGCCAGCAGCCGAACTGGGACCGGGGAGCTGTTTTTT. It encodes CASSRTGTGELFF.